These 7 T cell receptor beta chains originate from one sample sequenced in a study of blood T cell repertoires in COVID-19. The table came from immunoSEQ multiplex PCR; TCRdb's copy has only in-frame clones and leaves some out. The sample consists of approximately 150,000 clones, approximately 80% of them appearing once. The sample was peripheral blood. The receptors come from a human donor in a cohort sampled during active COVID-19.

The chain links TRBV28 to TRBJ2-7; 10 bases align to TRBD2. Germline V lookup: CDR1 MDHEN, CDR2 SYDVKM. V shed 3 bases and J 2 bases; nucleotides not matched to a gene: 1. The CDR3 covers 14 residues. The chain's CDR3 is CASSFTSGAYEQYV. CDR3 coding DNA: TGTGCCAGCAGTTTCACTAGCGGGGCCTACGAGCAGTACGTC.

A single count supports this clone. This chain joins TRBV5-1 and TRBJ2-7; TRBD2 matches 11 bases. The germline gives CDR1 SGHRS, CDR2 YFSETQ. Trimming took 4 bases from V and 0 from J; bases not matched to a gene: 15. CDR3 length equals 19 residues. For the CDR3, the DNA is TGCGCCAGCAGCCTTGGCGTGGGACTAGCGGATCCTTCCTCCTACGAGCAGTACGTC. It encodes CASSLGVGLADPSSYEQYV.

This rearrangement joins TRBV5-1 to TRBJ1-1, with D unclear. The germline CDR1 and CDR2 sequences are SGHRS and YFSETQ. The CDR3 sequence is 13 residues long. V dropped 2 bases and J dropped 3 bases, with 8 bases sitting between them. The CDR3 DNA reads TGCGCCAGCAGCTTCCAGAAAGACACTGAAGCTTTCTTT. Translated: CASSFQKDTEAFF.

The rearrangement uses TRBV29-1 and TRBJ1-5; TRBD1 matches at 9 bases. Trimming at V came to 4 bases and at J to 2 bases, leaving 0 bases not matched to a gene. The CDR3 totals 13 residues. Germline CDR1 reads SQVTM; CDR2 reads ANQGSEA. CDR3 sequence reads: CSVGTGGNQPQHF. DNA for the CDR3: TGCAGCGTTGGGACAGGGGGCAATCAGCCCCAGCATTTT.

This clone has just one count. The same CDR3 can be traced to other DNA sequences in this sample. This chain connects TRBV2 to TRBJ1-3; tentatively, D is TRBD1 (5 bases). CDR1 is SNHLY, CDR2 FYNNEI, per germline. V dropped 6 bases and J dropped 1 base, with 16 bases sitting between them. This CDR3 spans 16 amino acids. For the CDR3, the DNA is TGTGCCAGCAGCCGACGGGACTCACGATCTGGAAACACCATATATTTT. The encoded protein is CASSRRDSRSGNTIYF.

The CDR3 spells CASRTSGAYNEQFF. DNA for the CDR3: TGTGCCAGCAGAACTAGCGGGGCCTACAATGAGCAGTTCTTC. The chain uses TRBV6-5 and TRBJ2-1; 10 bases match TRBD2. Germline V gene sequence: CDR1 MNHEY, CDR2 SVGAGI. This CDR3 region has 14 residues. The J segment lost 2 bases and the V segment lost 6 bases, leaving 1 base of the junction unmatched.

The chain couples TRBV7-9 to TRBJ2-5; D gene unclear. CDR1 and CDR2 from the germline V gene are SEHNR and FQNEAQ (reference sequence). The CDR3 loop spans 10 amino acids. The germline V and J ends were trimmed by 4 bases and 9 bases, with 6 bases remaining between them. CDR3 amino acids: CASSSNPQYF. The CDR3 DNA reads as TGTGCCAGCAGCTCTAATCCCCAGTACTTC.